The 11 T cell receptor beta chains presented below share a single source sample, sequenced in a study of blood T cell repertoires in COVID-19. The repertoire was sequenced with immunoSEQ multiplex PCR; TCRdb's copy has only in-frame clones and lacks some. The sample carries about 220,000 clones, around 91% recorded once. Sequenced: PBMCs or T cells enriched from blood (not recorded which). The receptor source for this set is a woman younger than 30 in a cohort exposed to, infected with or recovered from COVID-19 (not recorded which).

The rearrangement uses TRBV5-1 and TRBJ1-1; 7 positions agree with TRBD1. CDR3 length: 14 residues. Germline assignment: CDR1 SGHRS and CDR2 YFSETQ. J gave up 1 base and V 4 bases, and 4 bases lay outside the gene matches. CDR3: CASSLTGANTEAFF. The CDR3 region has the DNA TGCGCCAGCAGCCTCACAGGGGCGAACACTGAAGCTTTCTTT.

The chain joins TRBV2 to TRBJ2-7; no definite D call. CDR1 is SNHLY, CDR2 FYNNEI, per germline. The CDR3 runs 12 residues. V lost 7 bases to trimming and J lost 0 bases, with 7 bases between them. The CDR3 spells CASILSSYEQYF. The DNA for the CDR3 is TGTGCCAGCATATTGAGCTCCTACGAGCAGTACTTC.

CDR3 nucleotide sequence: TGTGCCAGCAGCCAAGATACTCCTAGGGGTGGCTACACCTTC. Its translation is CASSQDTPRGGYTF. This rearrangement joins TRBV3-1 (or the pseudogene TRBV3-2) to TRBJ1-2, with D tentatively TRBD1 (5 bases). Trimming shortened V by 0 bases and J by 7 bases, and 12 bases separated the two germline ends. CDR1 and CDR2 from the germline V gene are LGHDT and YNNKEL (reference sequence). This CDR3 has 14 residues.

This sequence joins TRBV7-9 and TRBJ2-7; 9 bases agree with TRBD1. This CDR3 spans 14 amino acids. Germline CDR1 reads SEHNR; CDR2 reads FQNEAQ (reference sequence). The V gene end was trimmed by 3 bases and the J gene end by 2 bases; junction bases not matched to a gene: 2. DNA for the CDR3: TGTGCCAGCAGCTTCCGGGACAGGGCCTACGAGCAGTACTTC. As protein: CASSFRDRAYEQYF.

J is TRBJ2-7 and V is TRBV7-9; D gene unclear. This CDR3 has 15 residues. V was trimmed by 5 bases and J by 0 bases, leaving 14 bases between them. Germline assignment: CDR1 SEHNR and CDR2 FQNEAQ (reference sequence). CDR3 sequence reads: CASSPRLGSSYEQYF. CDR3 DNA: TGTGCCAGCAGCCCGAGGTTAGGCAGCTCCTACGAGCAGTACTTC.

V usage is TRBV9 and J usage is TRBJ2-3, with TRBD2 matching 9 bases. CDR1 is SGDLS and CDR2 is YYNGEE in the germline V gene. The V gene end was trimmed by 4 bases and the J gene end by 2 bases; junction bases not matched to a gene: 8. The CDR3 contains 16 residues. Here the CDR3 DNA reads TGTGCCAGCAGCTTTTGGACTAGCGCACCCACAGATACGCAGTATTTT. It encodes CASSFWTSAPTDTQYF.

The CDR3 DNA sequence: TGTGCCAGCAGTTTTCCCGATTCACCCCTCCACTTT. Translation gives CASSFPDSPLHF. The V call is TRBV12-3 or TRBV12-4, the J call TRBJ1-6; no clear D gene. This CDR3 contains 12 residues. V lost 3 bases and J 8 bases, leaving 5 bases between the germline ends.

CDR3 coding DNA: TGTGCCACCAGCAGAGACGAGGGCACTGAAGCTTTCTTT. Its translation is CATSRDEGTEAFF. The V gene is TRBV15, the J gene TRBJ1-1; no clear D gene. Germline V CDR1 and CDR2: LNHNV, YYDKDF (reference sequence). Trimming stripped 0 bases from V and 4 bases from J, with 6 bases between. There are 13 residues in the CDR3.

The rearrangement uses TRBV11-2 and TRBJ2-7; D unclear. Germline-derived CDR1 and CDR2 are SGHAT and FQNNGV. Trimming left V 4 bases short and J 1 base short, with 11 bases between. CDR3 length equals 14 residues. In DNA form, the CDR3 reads TGTGCCAGCAGCTACCGGCCCGGGTCCTACGAGCAGTACTTC. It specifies CASSYRPGSYEQYF.

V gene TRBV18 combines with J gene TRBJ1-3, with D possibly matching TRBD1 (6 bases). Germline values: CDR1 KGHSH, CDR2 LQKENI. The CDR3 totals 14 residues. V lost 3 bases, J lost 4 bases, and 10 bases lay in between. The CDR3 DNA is TGTGCCAGCTCACCGCCTACAGGGGGAAACACCATATATTTT. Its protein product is CASSPPTGGNTIYF.

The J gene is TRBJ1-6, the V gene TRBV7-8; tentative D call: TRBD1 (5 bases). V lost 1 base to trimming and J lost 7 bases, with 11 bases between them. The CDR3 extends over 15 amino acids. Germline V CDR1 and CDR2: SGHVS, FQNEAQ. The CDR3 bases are TGTGCCAGCAGCTTAGTGGTCCAGGGAAATTCACCCCTCCACTTT. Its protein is CASSLVVQGNSPLHF.